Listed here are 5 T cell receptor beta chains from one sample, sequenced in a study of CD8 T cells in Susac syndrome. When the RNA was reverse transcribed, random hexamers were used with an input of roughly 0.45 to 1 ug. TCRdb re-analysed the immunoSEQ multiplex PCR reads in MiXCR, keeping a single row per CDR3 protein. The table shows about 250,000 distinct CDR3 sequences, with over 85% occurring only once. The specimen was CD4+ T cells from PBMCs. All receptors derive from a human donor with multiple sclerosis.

The CDR3 nucleotides read TGTGCCAGCAGCCAAGGATCAGGCCCCTACGAGCAGTACTTC. This sequence encodes CASSQGSGPYEQYF. The chain couples TRBV3-1 to TRBJ2-7; D not resolved. This CDR3 is 14 amino acids long. Germline-derived CDR1 and CDR2 are LGHDT and YNNKEL (reference sequence). The ends were cut back, 1 base at V and 2 bases at J, with 9 bases in the middle.

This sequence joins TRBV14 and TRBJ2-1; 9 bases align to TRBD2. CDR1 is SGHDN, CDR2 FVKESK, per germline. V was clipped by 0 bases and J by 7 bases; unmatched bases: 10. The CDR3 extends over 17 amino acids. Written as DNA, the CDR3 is TGTGCCAGCAGCCAAGATGGGGGTAGCGGGAGAAAGAATGAGCAGTTCTTC. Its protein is CASSQDGGSGRKNEQFF.

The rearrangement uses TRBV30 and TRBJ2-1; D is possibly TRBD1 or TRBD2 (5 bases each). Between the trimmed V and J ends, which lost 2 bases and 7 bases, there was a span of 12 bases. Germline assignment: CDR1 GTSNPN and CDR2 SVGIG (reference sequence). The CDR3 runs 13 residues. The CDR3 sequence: CAWSLGVPNEQFF. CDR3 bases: TGTGCCTGGAGTCTGGGGGTTCCGAATGAGCAGTTCTTC.

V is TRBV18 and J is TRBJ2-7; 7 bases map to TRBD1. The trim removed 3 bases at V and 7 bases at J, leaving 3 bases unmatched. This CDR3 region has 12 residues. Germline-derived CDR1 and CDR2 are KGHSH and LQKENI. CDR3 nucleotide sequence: TGTGCCAGCTCACCGACAGGGAGAGAGCAGTACTTC. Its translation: CASSPTGREQYF.

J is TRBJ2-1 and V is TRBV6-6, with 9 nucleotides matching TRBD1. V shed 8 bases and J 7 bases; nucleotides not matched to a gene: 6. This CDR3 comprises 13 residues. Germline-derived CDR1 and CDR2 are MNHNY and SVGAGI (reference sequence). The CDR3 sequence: CASGRQGGNEQFF. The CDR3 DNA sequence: TGTGCCAGCGGGCGACAGGGGGGGAATGAGCAGTTCTTC.